The T cell receptor beta chain described here comes from a study of shared clonotypes between healthy human individuals. The CDR3 is 12 amino acids. Trimming shortened V by 5 bases and J by 15 bases, and 17 bases separated the two germline ends. In germline, CDR1 is SGHNT, CDR2 YENEEA. Method: immunoSEQ multiplex PCR; TCRdb's copy keeps in-frame clones and lacks some. Of fewer than 1.8 million clones listed, approximately 98.5% are singletons. This clone appeared a single time. The TCR sequence derives from a man under 40 in good health. Source material: naive CD4+ T cells sorted from blood. The subset was: CD45RA+ positively selected. The chain uses TRBV11-3 and TRBJ2-1; D gene ambiguous. CDR3 residues: CASSRDTSMPFF. DNA of the CDR3: TGTGCCAGCAGCAGAGATACCTCGATGCCGTTCTTC.